This note documents a single TCR beta chain sequence. Its antigen is still unknown. Recipient blood drawn about 28 days pretransplant and days 30, 100, 180 after. Germline CDR1 reads SGHRS; CDR2 reads YFSETQ. The CDR3 is made up of 16 amino acids. The V gene end was trimmed by 0 bases and the J gene end by 4 bases; junction bases not matched to a gene: 4. This sample was taken from a study of T cell clonotyping in hematopoietic cell transplantation. General study results and limits: Cells were unsorted, so CD4 and CD8 contributions were not separated. At the given depth, recipient repertoires were over 95% de novo clonotypes. Pathologically expanded recipient clonotypes increased progressively from day 30 to day 180 as diversity fell.

Measured with immunoSEQ multiplex PCR; TCRdb has only the in-frame clones, and not every one. Here the sample spans approximately 4,500 clones, around 85% being singletons. This specimen consisted of peripheral blood mononuclear cells, obtained 180 days after allogeneic stem cell transplant. The source of this sequence is a male patient between 55 and 70 years old who had an allogeneic stem cell transplant from an unrelated donor, so T cells may come from the graft donor. Some clones in this sample may be carry-over from other donors' samples. The chain carries TRBV5-1 and TRBJ2-7, with TRBD2 matching over 13 bases. CDR3 amino acids: CASSLGGLAGEYEQYF. The DNA of the CDR3 is TGCGCCAGCAGCTTGGGCGGACTAGCGGGGGAATACGAGCAGTACTTC.